A single sample gave rise to the 13 T cell receptor beta chains below, sequenced in a study of cytotoxic CD8 clonotypes in ibrutinib-treated CLL. TCRdb keeps only in-frame clones here, not all; method: immunoSEQ multiplex PCR. The repertoire holds roughly 130,000 clones, with 91% as singletons. The specimen was PBMCs, collected after 12 months of ibrutinib treatment. These receptors originate from a human donor with chronic lymphocytic leukemia.

The chain is built from TRBV9 and TRBJ2-1, with no clear D. The CDR3 has 15 amino acids. Trimming pared 4 bases from V and 2 bases from J, leaving 13 bases between. CDR1 and CDR2 from the germline V gene are SGDLS and YYNGEE. The CDR3: CASSSTGFAYNEQFF. DNA for the CDR3: TGTGCCAGCAGCTCCACTGGGTTCGCCTACAATGAGCAGTTCTTC.

The chain couples TRBV4-2 to TRBJ2-1; no clear D gene. From germline, CDR1 is LGHNA and CDR2 YNFKEQ. The CDR3 spans 14 residues. V lost 6 bases, J lost 4 bases, and 13 bases lay in between. DNA of the CDR3: TGTGCCAGCAGTCCCCGTTTCTCTTACAATGAGCAGTTCTTC. It specifies CASSPRFSYNEQFF.

The chain links TRBV5-4 to TRBJ2-7, with TRBD2 matching over 10 bases. This CDR3 spans 14 amino acids. Germline V gives CDR1 SGHNT, CDR2 YYREEE (reference sequence). J lost 6 bases, V lost 2 bases, and 5 bases had no gene match. CDR3 amino acids: CASSFWGLAPEQYF. CDR3 in DNA: TGTGCCAGCAGCTTCTGGGGACTAGCGCCCGAGCAGTACTTC.

The CDR3 protein is CASSVGGAAYEQYF. As DNA, the CDR3 is TGTGCCAGCAGCGTAGGCGGGGCAGCCTACGAGCAGTACTTC. The V and J genes are TRBV9 and TRBJ2-7; D possibly corresponds to TRBD2 (6 bases). Trimming removed 0 bases from V and 2 bases from J, with 9 bases in between. The CDR3 length is 14 residues. The V gene's germline CDR1 is SGDLS and CDR2 YYNGEE.

The chain couples TRBV7-2 to TRBJ2-7; D gene uncertain. The CDR3 is 12 residues long. Trimming took off 5 bases at V and 3 bases at J, with 8 bases between the two ends. Germline V lookup: CDR1 SGHTA, CDR2 FQGNSA. This CDR3 is CASSPDGYEQYF. DNA for the CDR3: TGTGCCAGCAGCCCAGACGGCTACGAGCAGTACTTC.

Note on this clone: Compared with germline, one end of the junction differs, possibly owing to a read error. The chain uses TRBV28 and TRBJ2-7, with no clear D. The CDR3 loop spans 15 amino acids. Germline V gives CDR1 MDHEN, CDR2 SYDVKM. The CDR3 nucleotides are TGTGCAAGCAGATCGCCTAGTTGGGGAACCTACGAGCAGTACTTC. It translates to CASRSPSWGTYEQYF.

V is TRBV28 and J is TRBJ1-5; no definite D call. The CDR3 loop spans 14 amino acids. CDR1 is MDHEN and CDR2 is SYDVKM in the germline V gene. The ends were cut back, 1 base at V and 0 bases at J, with 4 bases in the middle. Here the CDR3 DNA reads TGTGCCAGCAGTTTATCTTATAGCAATCAGCCCCAGCATTTT. It is translated as CASSLSYSNQPQHF.

The J gene is TRBJ1-2, the V gene TRBV21-1; the D segment call TRBD1 is taken from the table without a DNA check. TRBV21-1 is deemed a pseudogene. The CDR3 length is 18 residues. The CDR3 DNA follows: TGTGCCAGCAGCACCCGAAAGGGGGACAGCCAGAGAAACTATGGCTACACCTTC. It yields the protein CASSTRKGDSQRNYGYTF.

The CDR3 loop is CASSQDAAGASTDTQYF. The CDR3 DNA follows: TGCGCCAGCAGCCAAGATGCGGCAGGCGCTAGCACAGATACGCAGTATTTT. The V and J genes are TRBV4-1 and TRBJ2-3; the D is unclear. This CDR3 is built from 17 residues. The germline V gene encodes CDR1 MGHRA and CDR2 YSYEKL. The V end was cut by 0 bases, the J end by 0 bases, with 13 bases between.

The chain is built from TRBV30 and TRBJ1-5; TRBD1 matches 8 bases. The CDR3 has 14 residues. CDR1 is GTSNPN, CDR2 SVGIG, per germline (reference sequence). Trimming at V came to 3 bases and at J to 7 bases, leaving 8 bases not matched to a gene. The CDR3 is CAWRADRDEQPQHF. Written as DNA, the CDR3 is TGTGCCTGGAGAGCGGACAGGGATGAACAGCCCCAGCATTTT.

The gene calls are TRBV15 and TRBJ2-7; 7 bases agree with TRBD2. Trimming at V came to 0 bases and at J to 3 bases, leaving 11 bases not matched to a gene. Germline CDR1 LNHNV, CDR2 YYDKDF (reference sequence). The length of the CDR3 is 17 residues. The CDR3 region is CATSRDPFGPGGYEQYF. CDR3 nucleotide sequence: TGTGCCACCAGCAGAGATCCTTTTGGGCCGGGGGGCTACGAGCAGTACTTC.

The rearrangement links TRBV28 to TRBJ2-7; D unresolved. The CDR3 runs 17 residues. Germline V gene lookup returns CDR1 MDHEN and CDR2 SYDVKM. Trimming cost V 0 bases and J 2 bases, with 17 bases left between them. The CDR3 spells CASSLWGQPIPAYEQYF. CDR3 coding DNA: TGTGCCAGCAGTTTATGGGGTCAGCCTATACCCGCCTACGAGCAGTACTTC.

This clone was recorded only once. This chain joins TRBV6-6 and TRBJ1-3; 7 bases map to TRBD1. CDR1 and CDR2 from the germline V gene are MNHNY and SVGAGI (reference sequence). This CDR3 contains 12 residues. V shed 8 bases and J 7 bases; nucleotides not matched to a gene: 5. CDR3 loop: CASETGSNTIYF. The CDR3 DNA reads as TGTGCCAGCGAGACAGGGTCCAACACCATATATTTT.